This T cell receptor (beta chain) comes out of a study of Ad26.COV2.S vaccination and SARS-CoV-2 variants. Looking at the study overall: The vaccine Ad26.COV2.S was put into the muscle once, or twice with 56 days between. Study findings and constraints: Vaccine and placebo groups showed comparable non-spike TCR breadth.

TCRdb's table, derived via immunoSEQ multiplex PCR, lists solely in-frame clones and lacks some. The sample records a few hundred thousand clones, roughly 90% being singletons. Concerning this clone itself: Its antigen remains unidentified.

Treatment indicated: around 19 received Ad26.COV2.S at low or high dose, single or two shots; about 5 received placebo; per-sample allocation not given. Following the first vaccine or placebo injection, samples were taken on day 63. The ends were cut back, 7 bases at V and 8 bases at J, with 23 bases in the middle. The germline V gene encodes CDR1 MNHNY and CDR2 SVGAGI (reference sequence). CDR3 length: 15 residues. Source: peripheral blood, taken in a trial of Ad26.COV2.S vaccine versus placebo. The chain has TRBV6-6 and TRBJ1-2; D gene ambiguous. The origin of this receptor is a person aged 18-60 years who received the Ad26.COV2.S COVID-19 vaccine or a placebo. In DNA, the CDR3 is TGTGCCAGCATCGTCACCTCGGGAGGCCCCCGAGGCTACACCTTC. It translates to CASIVTSGGPRGYTF.